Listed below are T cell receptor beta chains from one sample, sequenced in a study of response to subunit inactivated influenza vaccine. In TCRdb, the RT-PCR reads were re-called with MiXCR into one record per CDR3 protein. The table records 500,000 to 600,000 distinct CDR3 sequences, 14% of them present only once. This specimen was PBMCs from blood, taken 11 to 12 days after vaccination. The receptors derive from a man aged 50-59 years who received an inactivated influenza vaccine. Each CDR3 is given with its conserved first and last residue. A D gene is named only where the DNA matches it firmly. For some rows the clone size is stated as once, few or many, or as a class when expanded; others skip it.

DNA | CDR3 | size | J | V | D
TGTGCCTCCAAGGGGGGGGCTTACCCCTACGAGCAGTACTTC | CASKGGAYPYEQYF | - | TRBJ2-7 | TRBV10-3 | -
TGTGCCAGCACCCGGGGTACTATAAGTCTCTTTTCCGGGGAGCTGTTTTTT | CASTRGTISLFSGELFF | few | TRBJ2-2 | TRBV21-1 | -
TGTGCCATCTCGACCGGGCTAGCCGACTACAATGAGCAGTTCTTC | CAISTGLADYNEQFF | few | TRBJ2-1 | TRBV3-1 | -
TGCAGCGTCCGACGGACGCTGGCGGAAAAACTGTTTTTT | CSVRRTLAEKLFF | - | TRBJ1-4 | TRBV29-1 | -
TGCGCCAGCAGCTTGCAATCGGGGGGGCGAGGAGGCTACACCTTC | CASSLQSGGRGGYTF | - | TRBJ1-2 | TRBV5-1 | -
TGCGCCAGCAGCCGACTAGCGGGGGGCAATGAGCAGTTCTTC | CASSRLAGGNEQFF | many | TRBJ2-1 | TRBV4-3 | TRBD2
TGTGCCAGCAGTTTTGGAGCCGACCGGTTCGCGAACACCGGGGAGCTGTTTTTT | CASSFGADRFANTGELFF | - | TRBJ2-2 | TRBV12-3/TRBV12-4 | -
TGCAGTGCTGGGAAACGGGACTCAGGACAGCCCCAGCATTTT | CSAGKRDSGQPQHF | - | TRBJ1-5 | TRBV20-1 | -
TGTGCCAGCAGCCAAGGGGAACTAGCGGGGGGGCCTGGCAATGAGCAGTTCTTC | CASSQGELAGGPGNEQFF | - | TRBJ2-1 | TRBV4-2 | TRBD2
TGCGCCAGCAGCCAAGATAGCAGGACTAGAATCTACGAGCAGTACTTC | CASSQDSRTRIYEQYF | few | TRBJ2-7 | TRBV4-3 | TRBD2
TGTGCCATCAGTGACCTGGGACCCCGGGAGCAGTTCTTC | CAISDLGPREQFF | - | TRBJ2-1 | TRBV10-3 | -
TGTGCCATCAGGGTACAGGGCTATGAAGATACGCAGTATTTT | CAIRVQGYEDTQYF | few | TRBJ2-3 | TRBV10-3 | -
TGTGCCAGCAGACTAGGGACAGTCTACGAGCAGTACTTC | CASRLGTVYEQYF | - | TRBJ2-7 | TRBV6-2/TRBV6-3 | TRBD1
TGTGCCAGCAGCTCCTTAACCGCAACTAATGAAAAACTGTTTTTT | CASSSLTATNEKLFF | few | TRBJ1-4 | TRBV7-9 | -
TGTGCCACCAGGGCAGGTAGACAGGGAAAGGAGACCCAGTACTTC | CATRAGRQGKETQYF | - | TRBJ2-5 | TRBV15 | TRBD1
TGTGCCAGCAGTCTAGATAGGGCAGAAGGCACAGATACGCAGTATTTT | CASSLDRAEGTDTQYF | - | TRBJ2-3 | TRBV7-2 | -
TGTGCCAGCTCACCAAAGCTAGCAGTAGATACGCAGTATTTT | CASSPKLAVDTQYF | few | TRBJ2-3 | TRBV18 | -
TGCAGTGCTAGAACACAGGGACTAGCGGGGTCCACAGATACGCAGTATTTT | CSARTQGLAGSTDTQYF | few | TRBJ2-3 | TRBV20-1 | TRBD2
TGTGCCAGCAGCGCCTATAGCGGGGGCCAAGAGACCCAGTACTTC | CASSAYSGGQETQYF | once | TRBJ2-5 | TRBV9 | TRBD2
TGTGCCAGCAGTTCCTCGTTACTAGCGGGATACACAGATACGCAGTATTTT | CASSSSLLAGYTDTQYF | few | TRBJ2-3 | TRBV28 | TRBD2